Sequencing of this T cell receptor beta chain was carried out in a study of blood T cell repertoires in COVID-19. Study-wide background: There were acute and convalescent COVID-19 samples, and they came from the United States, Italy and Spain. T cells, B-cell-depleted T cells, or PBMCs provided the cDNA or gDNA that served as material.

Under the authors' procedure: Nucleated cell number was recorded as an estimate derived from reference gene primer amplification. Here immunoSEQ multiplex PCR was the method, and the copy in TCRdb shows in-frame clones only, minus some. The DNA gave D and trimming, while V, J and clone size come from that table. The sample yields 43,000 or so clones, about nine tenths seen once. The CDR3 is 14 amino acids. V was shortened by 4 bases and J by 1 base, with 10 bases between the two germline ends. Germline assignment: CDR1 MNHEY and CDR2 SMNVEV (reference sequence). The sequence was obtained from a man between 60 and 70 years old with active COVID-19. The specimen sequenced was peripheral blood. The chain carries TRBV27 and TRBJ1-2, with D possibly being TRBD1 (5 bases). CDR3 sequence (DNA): TGTGCCAGCAGTTCGGGACTGATTAACTATGGCTACACCTTC. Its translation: CASSSGLINYGYTF.